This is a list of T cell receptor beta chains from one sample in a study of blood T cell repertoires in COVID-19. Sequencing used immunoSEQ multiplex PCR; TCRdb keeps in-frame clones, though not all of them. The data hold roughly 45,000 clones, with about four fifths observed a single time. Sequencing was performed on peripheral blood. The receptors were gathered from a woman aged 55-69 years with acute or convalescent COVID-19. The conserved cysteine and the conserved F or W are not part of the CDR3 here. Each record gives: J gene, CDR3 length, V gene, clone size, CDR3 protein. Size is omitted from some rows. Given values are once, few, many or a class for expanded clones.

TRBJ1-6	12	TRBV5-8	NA	ASSSNRGKSPLH
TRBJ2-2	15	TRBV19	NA	ASSAHALRGRTGELF
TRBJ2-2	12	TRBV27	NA	ASGDRGNTGELF
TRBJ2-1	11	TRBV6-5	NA	ASRRNTGNEQF
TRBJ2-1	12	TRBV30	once	AWTGGSSYNEQF
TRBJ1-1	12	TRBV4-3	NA	ASSQGPGNTEAF
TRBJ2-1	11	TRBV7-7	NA	ASSLKLRGEQF
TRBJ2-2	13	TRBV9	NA	ASSVAGGSTGELF
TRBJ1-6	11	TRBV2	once	ASNPPGGSPLH
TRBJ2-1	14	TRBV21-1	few	ASSPPHRGGINEQF
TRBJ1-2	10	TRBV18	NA	ASRQGGDGYT
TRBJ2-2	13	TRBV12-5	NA	ASLTSGGSSGELF
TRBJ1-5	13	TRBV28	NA	ASMDRGRGNQPQH
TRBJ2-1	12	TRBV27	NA	ASSSHGQTNEQF
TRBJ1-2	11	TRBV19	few	ASTLRDSRGYT
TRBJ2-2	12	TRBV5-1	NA	ASGPTGLTGELF
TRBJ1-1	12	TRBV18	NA	ASSPSGRDTEAF
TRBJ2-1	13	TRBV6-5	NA	ASRGGQGTYNEQF
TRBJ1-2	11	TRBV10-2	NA	ASSERLPNGYT
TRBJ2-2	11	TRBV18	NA	ASCKSGAGELF
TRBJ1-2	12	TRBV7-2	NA	ASSLSQANYGYT
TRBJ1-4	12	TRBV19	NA	ASSRTGNSEKLF
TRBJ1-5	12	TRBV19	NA	ASREVNSNQPQH
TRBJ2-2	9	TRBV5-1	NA	ASSSGGELF
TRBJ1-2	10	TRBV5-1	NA	ASSLDEGTQQ
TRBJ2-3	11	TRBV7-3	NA	ASSQPTGDTQY
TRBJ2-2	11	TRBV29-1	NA	SSSQGDTGELF
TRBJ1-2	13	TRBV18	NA	ATSPGQGPFGGYT
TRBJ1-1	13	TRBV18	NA	ASSPGTLLNTEAF
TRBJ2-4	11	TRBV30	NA	AWSALEHSIQY
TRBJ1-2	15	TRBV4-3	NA	ASSQDFRDLGGYGYT
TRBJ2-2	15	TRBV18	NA	ASSPQGGTGPTGELF